This T cell receptor beta chain was identified during a study of T-cell memory formation after mild COVID-19. TCRdb analysed the 5' RACE reads with MiXCR anew, one entry per CDR3 protein. The sample includes around 200,000 distinct CDR3 sequences, less than 20% of them seen just once. Trimming at V came to 4 bases and at J to 5 bases, leaving 5 bases not matched to a gene. Germline V lookup: CDR1 SQVTM, CDR2 ANQGSEA. The CDR3 covers 13 residues. The specimen sequenced was PBMCs or a T cell subset sorted from them (not recorded which). The sequence came from a man between 18 and 29 years old who had mild COVID-19 (a few samples of this study predate the infection). Cell type and time point are not known. The rearrangement joins TRBV29-1 to TRBJ1-1; 9 nucleotides agree with TRBD1. CDR3 sequence (DNA): TGCAGCGTTGGACAGGGGGGAGGAACTGAAGCTTTCTTT. Its protein is CSVGQGGGTEAFF.